Listed below are T cell receptor beta chains from one sample, sequenced in a study of blood T cell repertoires in COVID-19. TCRdb keeps only in-frame clones here, not all; method: immunoSEQ multiplex PCR. The data hold roughly 230,000 clones, with about 88% observed a single time. Source material: peripheral blood. The receptors shown here come from a man aged 35-49 years with acute or convalescent COVID-19. CDR3s include the opening cysteine and the closing phenylalanine or tryptophan. A D gene is named only where the DNA matches it firmly. Rows give clone size only sometimes, using once, few, many, or a class for an expanded clone.

once	-	TRBV7-2	TRBJ1-2	TGTGCCAGCAGCTTCAGGGGATCGAACTATGGCTACACCTTC	CASSFRGSNYGYTF
-	-	TRBV3-1/TRBV3-2	TRBJ2-7	TGTGCCAGCAGCCACAACTCTTACTACGAGCAGTACTTC	CASSHNSYYEQYF
once	TRBD1	TRBV29-1	TRBJ1-2	TGCAGCGTTGAGGGCAGGGGGCAGGGCTACACCTTC	CSVEGRGQGYTF
-	-	TRBV7-9	TRBJ2-7	TGTGCCAGCAGCCCCGGGGGAAGCGTTCACGAGCAGTACTTC	CASSPGGSVHEQYF
once	-	TRBV5-4	TRBJ2-3	TGTGCCAGCAGCCAGAGAGGCGGGGCGACGCAGTATTTT	CASSQRGGATQYF
-	TRBD2	TRBV11-3	TRBJ2-3	TGTGCCAGCAGCGTTGTAGCGGGGGGTAGGGATACGCAGTATTTT	CASSVVAGGRDTQYF
-	-	TRBV6-1	TRBJ1-2	TGTGCCAGCAGTGAAGAGACAGCCTCAATCTATGGCTACACCTTC	CASSEETASIYGYTF
once	-	TRBV27	TRBJ1-3	TGTGCCAGCAGTCCGGGAGGAAACACCATATATTTT	CASSPGGNTIYF
-	-	TRBV5-8	TRBJ1-6	TGTGCCAGCAGCTTGAGAAGGAGATCACCCCTCCACTTT	CASSLRRRSPLHF
once	TRBD1	TRBV9	TRBJ1-4	TGTGCCAGCAGCGTAGCGGGACAGGGGGCGGCTAATGAAAAACTGTTTTTT	CASSVAGQGAANEKLFF
once	-	TRBV7-8	TRBJ1-3	TGTGCCAGCAGCCCCGGGGGGGTCGGAAACACCATATATTTT	CASSPGGVGNTIYF
once	-	TRBV5-1	TRBJ1-3	TGCGCCAGCAGCTTGGAGCAGGGACTTTCTGGAAACACCATATATTTT	CASSLEQGLSGNTIYF
few	-	TRBV19	TRBJ2-6	TGTGCCAGTAGTCAGCAGGGTCTCCTAAACTCTGGGGCCAACGTCCTGACTTTC	CASSQQGLLNSGANVLTF
-	TRBD2	TRBV6-5	TRBJ2-1	TGTGCCAGCAGTAGCGGGGGGGTCGTGAATGAGCAGTTCTTC	CASSSGGVVNEQFF
-	-	TRBV20-1	TRBJ1-6	TGCAGTGCTAGTGGGGGCGCCGGGGGGGATAATTCACCCCTCCACTTT	CSASGGAGGDNSPLHF
-	-	TRBV7-9	TRBJ1-1	TGTGCCAGCAACCCTCCAGGGATGAACACTGAAGCTTTCTTT	CASNPPGMNTEAFF
-	TRBD1	TRBV4-1	TRBJ1-5	TGCGCCAGCAGCCAAGTGGCCTCGACAGGGATTCATGATTTT	CASSQVASTGIHDF
-	TRBD1	TRBV6-1	TRBJ1-2	TGTGCCAGCAGTGAACAGGGGGGCTATGGCTACACCTTC	CASSEQGGYGYTF
once	-	TRBV13	TRBJ1-6	TGTGCCAGCAGCAACACTGGGACAAATAATTCACCCCTCCACTTT	CASSNTGTNNSPLHF
-	-	TRBV14	TRBJ1-1	TGTGCCAGCAGCCCATCCAACAGGGTTCAAGCTTTCTTT	CASSPSNRVQAFF
-	TRBD2	TRBV19	TRBJ2-7	TGTGCCAGTAGTTTTACCGGGACTACCCACGAGCAGTACTTC	CASSFTGTTHEQYF
-	TRBD1	TRBV5-1	TRBJ1-2	TGCGCCAGCAGCTTGGGAGGCGGGACAGAATATGGCTACACCTTC	CASSLGGGTEYGYTF
-	-	TRBV19	TRBJ1-1	TGTGCCAGTAGTACGCAAGGGGTAGGCGCTGAAGCTTTCTTT	CASSTQGVGAEAFF
-	-	TRBV7-9	TRBJ1-2	TGTGCCAGCAGCTTTGACTATTATGGCTACACCTTC	CASSFDYYGYTF
-	TRBD1	TRBV5-6	TRBJ1-1	TGTGCCAGCAGCCTATCGGGACAGGGATTCACTGAAGCTTTCTTT	CASSLSGQGFTEAFF
once	-	TRBV7-2	TRBJ1-1	TGTGCCAGCAGCTTAGTGAGGGGAGGTAACACTGAAGCTTTCTTT	CASSLVRGGNTEAFF
-	-	TRBV12-3/TRBV12-4	TRBJ2-3	TGTGCCAGCAGTTGGGACTCCACAGATACGCAGTATTTT	CASSWDSTDTQYF
once	-	TRBV6-6	TRBJ1-2	TGTGCCAGCAGTTACTCCTCCGATGGCTACACCTTC	CASSYSSDGYTF
-	TRBD1	TRBV12-3/TRBV12-4	TRBJ2-5	TGTGCCAGCCAAGACAGGGAAGAGACCCAGTACTTC	CASQDREETQYF
-	-	TRBV25-1	TRBJ1-2	TGTGCCAGCAGTCAGGGGTACGGTGTTGGCTACACCTTC	CASSQGYGVGYTF
-	-	TRBV6-5	TRBJ1-3	TGTGCCAGCAGAATGGACAGAAATGGAAACACCATATATTTT	CASRMDRNGNTIYF
-	-	TRBV28	TRBJ2-7	TGTGCCAGCAGTTTACTAGGCAGGGGATCCTACGAGCAGTACTTC	CASSLLGRGSYEQYF
-	-	TRBV5-1	TRBJ2-7	TGCGCCAGCAGCTTGGCCGCAGGGAACAGAGAGCAGTACTTC	CASSLAAGNREQYF
-	-	TRBV9	TRBJ1-6	TGTGCCAGCAGCGTAGGTCATGTGGGCGAAAGCTCCTATAATTCACCCCTCCACTTT	CASSVGHVGESSYNSPLHF
-	TRBD1	TRBV11-2	TRBJ1-4	TGTGCCAGCAGCTTAACACGGACAGGGCGTGAAAAACTGTTTTTT	CASSLTRTGREKLFF
-	-	TRBV29-1	TRBJ1-3	TGCAGCGTTGAAACAGGGCTTCACGGAAACACCATATATTTT	CSVETGLHGNTIYF
-	-	TRBV3-1/TRBV3-2	TRBJ1-2	TGTGCCAGCAGCCAAGTTTGGTTGGGCCATCGCAACTATGGCTACACCTTC	CASSQVWLGHRNYGYTF
few	TRBD1	TRBV6-5	TRBJ1-2	TGTGCCAGCATAAACAGGGGAGCGGACTATGGCTACACCTTC	CASINRGADYGYTF
-	-	TRBV5-1	TRBJ1-4	TGCGCCAGCAGCTTGGCCGGGGTTAATGAAAAACTGTTTTTT	CASSLAGVNEKLFF
-	-	TRBV24-1	TRBJ1-5	TGTGCCACCAGTGACGCGAAGGGGGACTACAATCAGCCCCAGCATTTT	CATSDAKGDYNQPQHF
-	-	TRBV23-1	TRBJ1-5	TGCGCCAGGGGAGGGGGAGAGAATCAGCCCCAGCATTTT	CARGGGENQPQHF